This TCR beta chain is from a study of T cells in Graves' hyperthyroidism and ophthalmopathy. The table lists this clonotype with a few counts. Any patient presenting with uncontrolled infection, other autoimmune disease, pregnancy or lactation was left out. Germline V gene sequence: CDR1 ENHRY, CDR2 SYGVKD. Trimming took 6 bases from V and 2 from J, leaving 16 bases between them. The length of the CDR3 is 15 residues. Amplified TCR beta CDR3 regions came from RNA transcripts. HTBI primers were the set used in a first-round RT-PCR of the TCR CDR3. TCRdb reprocessed the multiplex PCR reads with MiXCR, giving one entry per CDR3 protein. The profile shows approximately 430,000 distinct CDR3 sequences, roughly 15% of them singletons.

Material for sequencing was blood. This sequence was found in a man younger than 35 with Graves' ophthalmopathy. The chain is built from TRBV10-3 and TRBJ2-5; D is perhaps TRBD2 (5 bases). CDR3 bases: TGTGCCATCAGGGCTTCTGTGGACTGGCAAGAGACCCAGTACTTC. It is translated as CAIRASVDWQETQYF.